The 6 T cell receptor beta chains below all came from one sample that was sequenced in a study of low-dose radiotherapy and immunotherapy resistance in tumors. Gene-specific TRAV and TRBV primers were used for first-strand cDNA, covering alpha and beta chains. With a V-primer adapter and a constant-region primer, TCRs were amplified for approximately 19 PCR cycles. Each CDR3 protein gets one entry after TCRdb re-called the reads with MiXCR. The sample carries 59,000 or so distinct CDR3 sequences, about 25% recorded once. This sample's time point: before trial treatment. Sequencing was performed on PBMCs, taken before treatment. Every receptor here comes from a male donor with rectosigmoid adenocarcinoma.

This clonotype was detected many times. V gene TRBV2 combines with J gene TRBJ1-5, with D unclear. The CDR3 is 15 amino acids. V shed 5 bases and J shed 1 base, with 12 bases lying between them. The germline gives CDR1 SNHLY, CDR2 FYNNEI. The CDR3 coding sequence is TGTGCCAGCAGTTTGTCGGGGTTGAGCAATCAGCCCCAGCATTTT. Its protein product is CASSLSGLSNQPQHF.

There are many counts of this clonotype. V gene TRBV6-2 or TRBV6-3 combines with J gene TRBJ2-1, with D tentatively TRBD2 (6 bases). The CDR3 is made up of 14 amino acids. Deletions cut 6 bases from V and 3 bases from J, with 12 bases between. Germline assignment: CDR1 MNHEY and CDR2 SVGEGT. Here the CDR3 DNA reads TGTGCCAGCAGGGGGGACTTCGTCTACAATGAGCAGTTCTTC. This gives the protein CASRGDFVYNEQFF.

This clonotype is medium-sized (0.01 to 0.1%) in the sample. This chain uses TRBV7-2 with TRBJ2-1; 7 positions match TRBD1. Germline CDR1 is SGHTA and CDR2 is FQGNSA. The CDR3 consists of 15 residues. J was trimmed by 6 bases and V by 4 bases; bases with no gene match: 9. DNA for the CDR3: TGTGCCAGCAGCTCGAGACAGGGAAGAATCAATGAGCAGTTCTTC. This translates into CASSSRQGRINEQFF.

This clonotype showed up many times. V usage is TRBV30 and J usage is TRBJ2-2, with D possibly matching TRBD2 (7 bases). The CDR3 contains 16 residues. V lost 0 bases, J lost 0 bases, and 11 bases lay in between. The germline V gene has CDR1 GTSNPN and CDR2 SVGIG (reference sequence). CDR3 loop: CAWSVGGGANTGELFF. Here the CDR3 DNA reads TGTGCCTGGAGTGTTGGGGGGGGCGCGAACACCGGGGAGCTGTTTTTT.

This clonotype was detected many times. The rearrangement links TRBV5-1 to TRBJ2-5, with 8 nucleotides matching TRBD2. The germline CDR1 and CDR2 sequences are SGHRS and YFSETQ. This CDR3 has 14 amino acids. V lost 5 bases, J lost 4 bases, and 7 bases stayed unmatched. The CDR3 region is CASRSGGAGETQYF. As DNA, the CDR3 is TGCGCCAGCAGGTCCGGGGGGGCCGGAGAGACCCAGTACTTC.

Comment on this clonotype: A far larger clone is only one base removed, so a read error is likely. The CDR3 DNA follows: TGCGCCAGCAGCCAAGAACCCGGCTTCTCCTACAATGAGCAGTACTTC. It codes for CASSQEPGFSYNEQYF. The V call is TRBV4-1, the J call TRBJ2-7, with no clear D. CDR1 is MGHRA and CDR2 is YSYEKL in the germline V gene. V was clipped by 0 bases and J by 7 bases, with 19 bases between them. The CDR3 is 16 residues long.